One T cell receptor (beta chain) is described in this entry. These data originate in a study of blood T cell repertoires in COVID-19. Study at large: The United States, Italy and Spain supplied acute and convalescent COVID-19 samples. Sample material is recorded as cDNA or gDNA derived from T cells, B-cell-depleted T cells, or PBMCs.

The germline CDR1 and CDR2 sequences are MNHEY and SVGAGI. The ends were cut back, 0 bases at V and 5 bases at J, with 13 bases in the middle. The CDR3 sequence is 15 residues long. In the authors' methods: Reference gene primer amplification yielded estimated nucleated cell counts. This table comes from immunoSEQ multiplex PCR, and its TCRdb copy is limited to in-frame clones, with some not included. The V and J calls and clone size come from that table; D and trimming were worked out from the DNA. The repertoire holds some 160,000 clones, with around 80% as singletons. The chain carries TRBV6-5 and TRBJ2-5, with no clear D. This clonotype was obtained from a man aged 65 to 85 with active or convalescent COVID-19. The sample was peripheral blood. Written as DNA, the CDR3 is TGTGCCAGCAGTTACTCCAGTAACAGTCGGGAGACCCAGTACTTC. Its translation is CASSYSSNSRETQYF.